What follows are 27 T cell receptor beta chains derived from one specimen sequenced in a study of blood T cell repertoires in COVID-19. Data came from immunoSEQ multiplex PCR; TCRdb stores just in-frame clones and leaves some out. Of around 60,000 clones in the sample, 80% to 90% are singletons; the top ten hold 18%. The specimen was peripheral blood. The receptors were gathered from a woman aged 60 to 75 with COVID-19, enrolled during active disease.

CDR3 coding DNA: TGTGCCAGCAGCTTAGTGCTCAGGGGAGACTATGGCTACACCTTC. Translation gives CASSLVLRGDYGYTF. This chain joins TRBV13 and TRBJ1-2; D perhaps matches TRBD1 (6 bases). The CDR3 loop spans 15 amino acids. Looked up from germline, CDR1 is PRHDT and CDR2 is FYEKMQ (reference sequence). V lost 1 base, J lost 3 bases, and 12 bases lay in between.

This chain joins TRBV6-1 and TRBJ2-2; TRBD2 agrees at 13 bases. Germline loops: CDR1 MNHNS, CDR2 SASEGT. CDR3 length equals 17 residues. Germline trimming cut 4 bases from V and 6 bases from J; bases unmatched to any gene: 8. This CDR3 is CASSGTSGSFLPGELFF. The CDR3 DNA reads TGTGCCAGCAGTGGGACTAGCGGGAGTTTCCTCCCCGGGGAGCTGTTTTTT.

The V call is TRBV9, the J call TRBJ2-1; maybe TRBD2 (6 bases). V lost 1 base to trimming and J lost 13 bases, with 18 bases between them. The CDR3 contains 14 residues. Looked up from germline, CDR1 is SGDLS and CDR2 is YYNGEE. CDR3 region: CASSVTGGSLQQFF. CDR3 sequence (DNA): TGTGCCAGCAGCGTAACCGGGGGATCCTTGCAACAGTTCTTC.

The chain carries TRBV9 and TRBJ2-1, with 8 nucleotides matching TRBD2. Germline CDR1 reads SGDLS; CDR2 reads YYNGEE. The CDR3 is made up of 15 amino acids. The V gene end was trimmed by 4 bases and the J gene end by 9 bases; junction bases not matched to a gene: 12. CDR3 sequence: CASSPRQGLVSEQFF. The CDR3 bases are TGTGCCAGCAGCCCGAGGCAGGGACTAGTAAGTGAGCAGTTCTTC.

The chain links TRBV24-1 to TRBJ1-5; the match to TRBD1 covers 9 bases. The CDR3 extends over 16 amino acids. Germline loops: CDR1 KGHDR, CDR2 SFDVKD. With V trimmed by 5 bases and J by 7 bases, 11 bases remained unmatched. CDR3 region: CATSGGTGYVEQPQHF. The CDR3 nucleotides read TGTGCCACCAGTGGGGGGACAGGGTACGTCGAACAGCCCCAGCATTTT.

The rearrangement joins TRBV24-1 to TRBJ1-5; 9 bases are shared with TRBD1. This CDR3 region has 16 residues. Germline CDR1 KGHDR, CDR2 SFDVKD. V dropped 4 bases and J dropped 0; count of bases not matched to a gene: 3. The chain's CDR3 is CATSDRTGASNQPQHF. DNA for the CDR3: TGTGCCACCAGTGACCGGACAGGGGCTAGCAATCAGCCCCAGCATTTT.

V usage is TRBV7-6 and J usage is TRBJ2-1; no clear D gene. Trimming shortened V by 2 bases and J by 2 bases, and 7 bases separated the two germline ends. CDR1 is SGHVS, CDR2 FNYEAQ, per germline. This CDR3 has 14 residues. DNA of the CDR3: TGTGCCAGCAGCTTAAAGCGAACCTACAATGAGCAGTTCTTC. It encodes CASSLKRTYNEQFF. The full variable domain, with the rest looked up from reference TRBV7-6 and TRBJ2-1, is GAGVSQSPRYKVTKRGQDVALRCDPISGHVSLYWYRQALGQGPEFLTYFNYEAQQDKSGLPNDRFSAERPEGSISTLTIQRTEQRDSAMYRCASSLKRTYNEQFFGPGTRLTVL.

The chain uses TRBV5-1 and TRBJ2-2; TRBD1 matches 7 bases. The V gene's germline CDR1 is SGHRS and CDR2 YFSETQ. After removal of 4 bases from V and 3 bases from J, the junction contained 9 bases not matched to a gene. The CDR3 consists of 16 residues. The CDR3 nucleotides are TGCGCCAGCAGCCCGAAGACAGGGTTAGACACCGGGGAGCTGTTTTTT. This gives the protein CASSPKTGLDTGELFF.

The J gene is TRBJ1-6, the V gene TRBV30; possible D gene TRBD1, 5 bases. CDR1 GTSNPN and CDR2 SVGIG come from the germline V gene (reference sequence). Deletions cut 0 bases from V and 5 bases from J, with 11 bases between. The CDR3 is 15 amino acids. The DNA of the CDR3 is TGTGCCTGGAGTGTACAGGCCACCAATAATTCACCCCTCCACTTT. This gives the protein CAWSVQATNNSPLHF.

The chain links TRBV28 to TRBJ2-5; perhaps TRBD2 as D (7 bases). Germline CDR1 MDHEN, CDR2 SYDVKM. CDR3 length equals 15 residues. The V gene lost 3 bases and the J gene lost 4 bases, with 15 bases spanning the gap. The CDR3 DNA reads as TGTGCCAGCAGTTTGGCTAGCGGAGGGGGAGAGACCCAGTACTTC. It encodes CASSLASGGGETQYF.

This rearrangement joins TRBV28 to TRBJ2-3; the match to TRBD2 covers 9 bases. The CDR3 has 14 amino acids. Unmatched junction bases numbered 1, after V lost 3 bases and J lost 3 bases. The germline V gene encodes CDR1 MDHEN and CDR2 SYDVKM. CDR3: CASSFLAGTDTQYF. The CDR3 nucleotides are TGTGCCAGCAGTTTCCTAGCGGGAACAGATACGCAGTATTTT. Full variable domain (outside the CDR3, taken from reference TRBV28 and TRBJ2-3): DVKVTQSSRYLVKRTGEKVFLECVQDMDHENMFWYRQDPGLGLRLIYFSYDVKMKEKGDIPEGYSVSREKKERFSLILESASTNQTSMYLCASSFLAGTDTQYFGPGTRLTVL.

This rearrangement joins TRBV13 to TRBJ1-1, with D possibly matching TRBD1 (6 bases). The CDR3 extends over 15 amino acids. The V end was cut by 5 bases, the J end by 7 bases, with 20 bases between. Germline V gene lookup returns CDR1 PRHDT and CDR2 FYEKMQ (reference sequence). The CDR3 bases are TGTGCCAGCAGCGGGCGAATCGACAGGTACGATGAAGCTTTCTTT. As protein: CASSGRIDRYDEAFF.

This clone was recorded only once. The chain's CDR3 is CASSQGTETSGSSQETQYF. Written as DNA, the CDR3 is TGTGCCAGCAGCCAAGGGACAGAAACTAGCGGGAGTTCCCAAGAGACCCAGTACTTC. The V and J genes are TRBV3-1 (or the pseudogene TRBV3-2) and TRBJ2-5; 11 bases fit TRBD2. Unmatched junction bases numbered 11, after V lost 1 base and J lost 1 base. Germline CDR1 LGHDT, CDR2 YNNKEL (reference sequence). The CDR3 contains 19 residues.

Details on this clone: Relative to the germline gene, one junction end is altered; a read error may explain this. Written as DNA, the CDR3 is TGTGCTAGCAGCTTAGACAGGCAAACGGAAGCTTTCTTT. Protein product: CASSLDRQTEAFF. This sequence joins TRBV7-7 and TRBJ1-1, with a possible D match to TRBD1 (6 bases). This CDR3 region has 13 residues. Germline CDR1 SSHAT, CDR2 FNYEAQ (reference sequence).

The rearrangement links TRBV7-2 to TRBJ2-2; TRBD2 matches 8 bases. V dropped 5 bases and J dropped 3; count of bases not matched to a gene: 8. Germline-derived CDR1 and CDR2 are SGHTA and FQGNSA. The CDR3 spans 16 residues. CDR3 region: CASSQREIRHTGELFF. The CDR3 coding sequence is TGTGCCAGCAGCCAGCGGGAGATAAGGCACACCGGGGAGCTGTTTTTT. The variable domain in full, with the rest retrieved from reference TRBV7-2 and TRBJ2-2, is GAGVSQSPSNKVTEKGKDVELRCDPISGHTALYWYRQSLGQGLEFLIYFQGNSAPDKSGLPSDRFSAERTGGSVSTLTIQRTQQEDSAVYLCASSQREIRHTGELFFGEGSRLTVL.

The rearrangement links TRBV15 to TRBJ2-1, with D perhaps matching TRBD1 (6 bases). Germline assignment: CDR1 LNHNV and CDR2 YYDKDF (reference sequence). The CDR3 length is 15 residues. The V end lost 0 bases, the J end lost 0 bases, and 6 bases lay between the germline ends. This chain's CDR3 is CATSREGASYNEQFF. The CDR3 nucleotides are TGTGCCACCAGCAGAGAGGGGGCCTCCTACAATGAGCAGTTCTTC.

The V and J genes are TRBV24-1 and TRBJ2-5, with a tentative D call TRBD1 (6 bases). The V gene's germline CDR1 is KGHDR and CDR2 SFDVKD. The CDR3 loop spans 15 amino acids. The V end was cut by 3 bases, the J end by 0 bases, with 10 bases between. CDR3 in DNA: TGTGCCACCAGTGATCCCGACAGGTACCAAGAGACCCAGTACTTC. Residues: CATSDPDRYQETQYF.

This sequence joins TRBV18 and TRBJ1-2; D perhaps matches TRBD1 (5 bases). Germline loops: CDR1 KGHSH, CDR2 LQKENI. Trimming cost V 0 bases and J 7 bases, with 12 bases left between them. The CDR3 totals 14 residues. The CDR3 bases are TGTGCCAGCTCACCACCGGCAGGGATAAGTGGCTACACCTTC. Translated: CASSPPAGISGYTF.

The CDR3 nucleotides read TGTGCCAGCAGCTTAAGAAGACTAGGCTCAGATACGCAGTATTTT. This sequence encodes CASSLRRLGSDTQYF. V and J are TRBV7-8 and TRBJ2-3; possibly TRBD2 for D (6 bases). Trimming stripped 2 bases from V and 4 bases from J, with 13 bases between. Germline V lookup: CDR1 SGHVS, CDR2 FQNEAQ. This CDR3 is built from 15 residues.

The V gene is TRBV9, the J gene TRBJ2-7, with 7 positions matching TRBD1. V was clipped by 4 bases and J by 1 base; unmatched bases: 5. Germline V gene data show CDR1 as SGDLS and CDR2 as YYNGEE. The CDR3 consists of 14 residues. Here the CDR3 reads CASSSRDSSYEQYF. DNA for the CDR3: TGTGCCAGCAGCTCCCGGGACAGTTCCTACGAGCAGTACTTC.

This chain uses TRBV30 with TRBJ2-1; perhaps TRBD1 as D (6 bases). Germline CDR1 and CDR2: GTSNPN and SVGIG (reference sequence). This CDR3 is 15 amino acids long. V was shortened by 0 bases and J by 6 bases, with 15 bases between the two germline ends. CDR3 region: CAWSVGGMGGNEQFF. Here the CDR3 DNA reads TGTGCCTGGAGTGTAGGGGGTATGGGTGGCAATGAGCAGTTCTTC.

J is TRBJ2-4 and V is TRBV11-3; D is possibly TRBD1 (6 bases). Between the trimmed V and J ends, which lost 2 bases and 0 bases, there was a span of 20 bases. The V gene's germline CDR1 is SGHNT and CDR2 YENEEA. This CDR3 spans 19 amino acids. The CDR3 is CASSLPRQEMGLAKNIQYF. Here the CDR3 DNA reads TGTGCCAGCAGCTTACCGAGACAGGAAATGGGGCTAGCCAAAAACATTCAGTACTTC.

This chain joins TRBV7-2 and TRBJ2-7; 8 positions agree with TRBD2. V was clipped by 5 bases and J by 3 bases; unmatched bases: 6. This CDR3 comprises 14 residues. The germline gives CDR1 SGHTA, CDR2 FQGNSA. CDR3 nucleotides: TGTGCCAGCAGCCGGAGCGGGAGCGGCTACGAGCAGTACTTC. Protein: CASSRSGSGYEQYF. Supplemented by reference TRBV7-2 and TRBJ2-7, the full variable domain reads GAGVSQSPSNKVTEKGKDVELRCDPISGHTALYWYRQSLGQGLEFLIYFQGNSAPDKSGLPSDRFSAERTGGSVSTLTIQRTQQEDSAVYLCASSRSGSGYEQYFGPGTRLTVT.

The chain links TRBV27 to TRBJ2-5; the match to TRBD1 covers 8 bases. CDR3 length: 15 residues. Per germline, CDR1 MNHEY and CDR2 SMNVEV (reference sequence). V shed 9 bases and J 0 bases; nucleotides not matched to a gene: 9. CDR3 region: CARTLLTGDQETQYF. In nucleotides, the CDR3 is TGTGCCAGAACCCTCTTGACAGGGGACCAAGAGACCCAGTACTTC.

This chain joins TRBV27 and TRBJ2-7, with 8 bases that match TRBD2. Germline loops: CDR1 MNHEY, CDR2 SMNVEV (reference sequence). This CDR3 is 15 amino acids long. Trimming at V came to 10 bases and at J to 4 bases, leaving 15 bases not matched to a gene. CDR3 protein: CATKRDGSGMYEQYF. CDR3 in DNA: TGTGCCACTAAACGGGATGGTAGCGGGATGTACGAGCAGTACTTC.

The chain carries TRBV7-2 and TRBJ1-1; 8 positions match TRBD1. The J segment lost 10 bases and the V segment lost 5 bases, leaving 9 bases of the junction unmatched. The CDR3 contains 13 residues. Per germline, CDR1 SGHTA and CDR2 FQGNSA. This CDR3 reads CASSLRTGRGAFF. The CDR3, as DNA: TGTGCCAGCAGCCTCCGGACAGGGAGGGGAGCTTTCTTT. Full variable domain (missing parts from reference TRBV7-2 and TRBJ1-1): GAGVSQSPSNKVTEKGKDVELRCDPISGHTALYWYRQSLGQGLEFLIYFQGNSAPDKSGLPSDRFSAERTGGSVSTLTIQRTQQEDSAVYLCASSLRTGRGAFFGQGTRLTVV.

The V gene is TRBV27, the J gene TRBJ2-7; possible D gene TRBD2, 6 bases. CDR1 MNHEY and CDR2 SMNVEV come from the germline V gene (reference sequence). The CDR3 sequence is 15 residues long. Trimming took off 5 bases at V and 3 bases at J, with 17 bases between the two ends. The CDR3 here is CASSPRRLGGYEQYF. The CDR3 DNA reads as TGTGCCAGCAGTCCCCGGAGGCTCGGGGGCTACGAGCAGTACTTC.